The TCR beta chain described here comes from a study of blood T cell repertoires in COVID-19. Profiled with immunoSEQ multiplex PCR; TCRdb holds only in-frame clones, not every one. The repertoire includes around 370,000 clones, about 90% of them detected once, and about 6% sits in the top ten. This CDR3 has 12 amino acids. The germline gives CDR1 SGHTA, CDR2 FQGNSA. The V and J ends lost 7 bases and 4 bases respectively, with 9 bases between them. The chain carries TRBV7-2 and TRBJ2-3; D is ambiguous. The TCR originated in a woman aged 45-65 years with COVID-19, enrolled during active disease. The sample consisted of peripheral blood. CDR3 protein: CASTSVSDTQYF. The CDR3 nucleotides are TGTGCCAGCACCTCGGTATCAGATACGCAGTATTTT.